This T cell receptor beta chain stems from a study of CD8+CD57+ T cells in acquired aplastic anemia. Study in general: Quantities of DNA derived from sorted CD4+ and CD8+ cells averaged approximately 3 ug.

Only patients with CD8+CD57+ cell expansion on flow cytometry were chosen for sequencing. As a group, the patients uniformly had severe acquired aplastic anemia. CDR3 and TCR beta VDJ profiling relied on genomic DNA as the template. In TCRdb, the reads were re-called with MiXCR into one record per CDR3 protein. This table holds approximately 130,000 distinct CDR3 sequences, nearly 40% found once. The sequencing input was sorted CD4+, CD8+, or CD8+CD57+ T cells (not recorded which) from PBMCs. This clonotype was sampled from a human donor with aplastic anemia.

The CDR3 DNA reads TGTGCCAGCACCCAAGGGCGGGGGGACAGGGAGCAGTACTTC. It yields the protein CASTQGRGDREQYF. The chain is built from TRBV7-2 and TRBJ2-7, with D perhaps TRBD1 or TRBD2 (8 bases each). Trimming left V 7 bases short and J 7 bases short, with 20 bases between. Germline V gene lookup returns CDR1 SGHTA and CDR2 FQGNSA. This CDR3 contains 14 residues.